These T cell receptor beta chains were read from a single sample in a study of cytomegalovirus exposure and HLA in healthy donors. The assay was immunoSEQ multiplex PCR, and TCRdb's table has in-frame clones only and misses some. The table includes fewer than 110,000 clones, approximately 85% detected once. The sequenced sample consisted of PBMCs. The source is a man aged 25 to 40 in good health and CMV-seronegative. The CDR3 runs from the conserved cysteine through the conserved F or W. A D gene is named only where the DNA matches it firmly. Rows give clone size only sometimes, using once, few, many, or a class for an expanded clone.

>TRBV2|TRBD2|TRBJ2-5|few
CASTTSGGGQETQYF
TGTGCCAGCACCACCTCGGGGGGTGGGCAAGAGACCCAGTACTTC
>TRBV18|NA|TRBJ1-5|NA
CASSPLGPNQPQHF
TGTGCCAGCTCACCACTGGGGCCCAATCAGCCCCAGCATTTT
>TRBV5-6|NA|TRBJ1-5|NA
CASSLYRGYQPQHF
TGTGCCAGCAGCTTATATAGGGGGTATCAGCCCCAGCATTTT
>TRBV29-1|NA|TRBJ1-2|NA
CSVDTGFNYGYTF
TGCAGCGTTGATACGGGATTTAACTATGGCTACACCTTC
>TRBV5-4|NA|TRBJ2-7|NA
CASSLDYSYEQYF
TGTGCCAGCAGCTTGGACTACTCCTACGAGCAGTACTTC
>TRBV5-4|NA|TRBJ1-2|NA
CASSLSQGNYGYTF
TGTGCCAGCAGCTTGTCACAGGGTAACTATGGCTACACCTTC
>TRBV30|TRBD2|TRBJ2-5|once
CAWSGGVSGRAGETQYF
TGTGCCTGGAGTGGTGGAGTCAGCGGGAGAGCAGGAGAGACCCAGTACTTC
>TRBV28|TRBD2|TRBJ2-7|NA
CASSSFRLAGQIYEQYF
TGTGCCAGCAGTTCTTTCCGACTAGCGGGTCAGATCTACGAGCAGTACTTC
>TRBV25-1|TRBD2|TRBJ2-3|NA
CASSEGSGRAPDTQYF
TGTGCCAGCAGTGAAGGTAGCGGGAGGGCCCCAGATACGCAGTATTTT
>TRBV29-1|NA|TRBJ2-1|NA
CSGTPSSYNEQFF
TGCAGCGGGACTCCCAGCTCCTACAATGAGCAGTTCTTC
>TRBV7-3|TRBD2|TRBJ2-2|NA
CASSRSGGRAFLGGELFF
TGTGCCAGCAGCCGAAGCGGCGGGAGGGCGTTTCTTGGCGGGGAGCTGTTTTTT
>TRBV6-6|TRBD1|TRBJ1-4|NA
CASSVSRDRVEKLFF
TGTGCCAGCAGTGTAAGCCGGGACAGGGTTGAAAAACTGTTTTTT
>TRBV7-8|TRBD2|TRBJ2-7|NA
CASSLGGLAGVEQYF
TGTGCCAGCAGCTTAGGAGGACTAGCGGGAGTTGAGCAGTACTTC
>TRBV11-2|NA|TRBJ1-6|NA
CASSFSPTGAYNSPLHF
TGTGCCAGCAGCTTCTCCCCGACAGGAGCCTATAATTCACCCCTCCACTTT
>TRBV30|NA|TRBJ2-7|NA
CASRTGIPLSSYEQYF
TGTGCCTCCCGTACGGGGATCCCACTTAGCTCCTACGAGCAGTACTTC
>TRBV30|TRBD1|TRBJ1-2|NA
CAWGQGSNYGYTF
TGTGCCTGGGGACAGGGCTCTAACTATGGCTACACCTTC
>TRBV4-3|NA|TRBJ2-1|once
CASSQYSGASAEQFF
TGCGCCAGCAGCCAATATAGCGGAGCCAGTGCTGAGCAGTTCTTC
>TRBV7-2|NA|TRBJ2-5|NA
CASRPGFQETQYF
TGTGCCAGCAGGCCAGGGTTTCAAGAGACCCAGTACTTC
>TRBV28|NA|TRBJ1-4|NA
CASSLRDEKLFF
TGTGCCAGCAGTTTGAGGGATGAAAAACTGTTTTTT
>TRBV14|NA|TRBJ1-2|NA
CASSQGRGYGYTF
TGTGCCAGCAGCCAAGGTCGCGGTTATGGCTACACCTTC
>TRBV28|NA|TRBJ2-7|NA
CASRLRAGESYEQYF
TGTGCCAGCAGACTTAGGGCAGGGGAGTCGTACGAGCAGTACTTC
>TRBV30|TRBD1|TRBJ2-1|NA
CAWSDRGQGNEQFF
TGTGCCTGGAGTGACAGGGGACAGGGGAATGAGCAGTTCTTC
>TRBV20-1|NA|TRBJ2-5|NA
CSAKTRETQYF
TGCAGTGCCAAAACGAGAGAGACCCAGTACTTC
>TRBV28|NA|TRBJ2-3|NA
CASSTFSARDFLTTDTQYF
TGTGCCAGCAGTACCTTCAGCGCTCGGGACTTCTTAACCACAGATACGCAGTATTTT
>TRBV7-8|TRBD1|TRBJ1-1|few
CASSIGTDGVGTEAFF
TGTGCCAGCAGCATTGGGACAGACGGGGTGGGTACTGAAGCTTTCTTT
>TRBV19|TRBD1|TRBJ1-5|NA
CASSTTGVPQPQHF
TGTGCCAGTAGTACCACAGGGGTCCCCCAGCCCCAGCATTTT
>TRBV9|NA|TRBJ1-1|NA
CASSVNFWGDTEAFF
TGTGCCAGCAGCGTAAACTTCTGGGGGGACACTGAAGCTTTCTTT
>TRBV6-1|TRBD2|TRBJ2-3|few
CASSVLGLAGTSDTQYF
TGTGCCAGCAGTGTGTTGGGACTAGCGGGCACCTCAGATACGCAGTATTTT
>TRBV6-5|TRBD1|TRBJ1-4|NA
CASSYSYTGGEKLFF
TGTGCCAGCAGTTACTCGTATACAGGGGGGGAAAAACTGTTTTTT
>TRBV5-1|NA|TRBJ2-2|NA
CASSLAVSGELFF
TGCGCCAGCAGCTTGGCAGTCAGCGGGGAGCTGTTTTTT
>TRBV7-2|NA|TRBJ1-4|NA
CASSSNRELFF
TGTGCCAGCAGCTCTAACAGGGAACTGTTTTTT